Given below is one T cell receptor (beta chain) in context. Antigen unknown. The data originate from a study of T cell responses to AZD1222 COVID-19 vaccine. Findings of the study overall: Spike-specific TCR repertoires showed rising breadth and depth after two AZD1222 doses. At study baseline, merely over 5 AZD1222 recipients were seropositive. Donor demographics were predominantly white British with a female majority; clonal diversity may be underestimated. Unmutated variant regions reportedly attract nearly half of all spike-specific TCRs.

The CDR3 runs 16 residues. V dropped 1 base and J dropped 7; count of bases not matched to a gene: 8. Germline V CDR1 and CDR2: SGHNT, YENEEA. Generated by immunoSEQ multiplex PCR, the TCRdb table keeps only in-frame clones and is missing some. The data show approximately 150,000 clones, about 89% seen once. The genes are TRBV11-3 and TRBJ2-4, with 9 positions matching TRBD1. The sequence was collected from an adult who received the MenACWY meningococcal vaccine as a control. The specimen was peripheral blood, collected 28 days after the second dose of the MenACWY control vaccine. The DNA of the CDR3 is TGTGCCAGCAGCTTAGCCACAACAGGGGGCGCGAACATTCAGTACTTC. Its protein is CASSLATTGGANIQYF.